This is a list of T cell receptor beta chains from one sample in a study of blood T cell repertoires in COVID-19. Sequencing was performed with immunoSEQ multiplex PCR; in TCRdb, only in-frame clones are kept and a portion is missing. The sample consists of a few hundred thousand clones, roughly nine tenths of them appearing once. The sample comprised peripheral blood. The receptors here all came from a man aged 40-50 years with acute or convalescent COVID-19. Each CDR3 is given with its conserved first and last residue. Fields, in order: clone size, J gene, V gene, D gene, CDR3 protein, CDR3 DNA. D genes are given only for firm matches. A clone size is listed for some rows: how often the clone was seen (once, few, many), or a class if it is expanded.

clone_size: .; j_call: TRBJ1-1; v_call: TRBV12-3/TRBV12-4; d_call: .; cdr3_aa: CASSLMADTEAFF; cdr3_nt: TGTGCCAGCAGTTTGATGGCGGACACTGAAGCTTTCTTT
clone_size: .; j_call: TRBJ2-1; v_call: TRBV11-3; d_call: .; cdr3_aa: CASSLKGSNEQFF; cdr3_nt: TGTGCCAGCAGCTTAAAAGGGAGCAATGAGCAGTTCTTC
clone_size: .; j_call: TRBJ2-3; v_call: TRBV19; d_call: TRBD2; cdr3_aa: CASITSGSSTDTQYF; cdr3_nt: TGTGCCAGTATTACTAGCGGCTCTAGCACAGATACGCAGTATTTT
clone_size: .; j_call: TRBJ2-2; v_call: TRBV5-4; d_call: TRBD1; cdr3_aa: CASSLGGQAANTGELFF; cdr3_nt: TGTGCCAGCAGCTTGGGGGGACAGGCCGCGAACACCGGGGAGCTGTTTTTT
clone_size: few; j_call: TRBJ2-1; v_call: TRBV27; d_call: .; cdr3_aa: CASSLSNRRNEQFF; cdr3_nt: TGTGCCAGCAGTTTATCGAATCGGAGGAATGAGCAGTTCTTC
clone_size: .; j_call: TRBJ2-3; v_call: TRBV6-1; d_call: .; cdr3_aa: CASSEETSQYF; cdr3_nt: TGTGCCAGCAGTGAAGAGACTTCGCAGTATTTT
clone_size: .; j_call: TRBJ1-3; v_call: TRBV13; d_call: TRBD1; cdr3_aa: CASNDRGLGGNTIYF; cdr3_nt: TGTGCCAGCAACGACAGGGGGCTTGGGGGAAACACCATATATTTT
clone_size: .; j_call: TRBJ1-6; v_call: TRBV30; d_call: .; cdr3_aa: CACPSGDRSPLHF; cdr3_nt: TGTGCCTGCCCGTCCGGGGATAGATCACCCCTCCACTTT
clone_size: .; j_call: TRBJ1-2; v_call: TRBV7-3; d_call: TRBD1; cdr3_aa: CASSSTDRGGYTF; cdr3_nt: TGTGCCAGCAGTTCTACCGACAGGGGAGGCTACACCTTC
clone_size: .; j_call: TRBJ1-1; v_call: TRBV9; d_call: .; cdr3_aa: CASSVGAGGLWTEAFF; cdr3_nt: TGTGCCAGCAGCGTAGGGGCGGGGGGGCTGTGGACTGAAGCTTTCTTT
clone_size: once; j_call: TRBJ2-3; v_call: TRBV20-1; d_call: TRBD2; cdr3_aa: CSASTVTSATDTQYF; cdr3_nt: TGCAGTGCTAGTACCGTGACTAGCGCCACAGATACGCAGTATTTT
clone_size: once; j_call: TRBJ1-3; v_call: TRBV5-8; d_call: .; cdr3_aa: CASSIQGYSGNTIYF; cdr3_nt: TGTGCCAGCAGTATACAGGGTTATTCTGGAAACACCATATATTTT
clone_size: .; j_call: TRBJ2-3; v_call: TRBV29-1; d_call: .; cdr3_aa: CSVKTQPISTDTQYF; cdr3_nt: TGCAGCGTTAAGACTCAACCGATTAGCACAGATACGCAGTATTTT
clone_size: .; j_call: TRBJ1-3; v_call: TRBV30; d_call: .; cdr3_aa: CAWRGGSSGNTIYF; cdr3_nt: TGTGCCTGGAGAGGGGGAAGCTCTGGAAACACCATATATTTT
clone_size: .; j_call: TRBJ2-6; v_call: TRBV25-1; d_call: .; cdr3_aa: CASSPRAGANSGANVLTF; cdr3_nt: TGTGCCAGCAGCCCCCGGGCAGGGGCAAACTCTGGGGCCAACGTCCTGACTTTC
clone_size: .; j_call: TRBJ2-7; v_call: TRBV4-1; d_call: TRBD2; cdr3_aa: CASSFSTARTSGSYEQYF; cdr3_nt: TGCGCCAGCAGCTTTAGTACGGCCCGGACTAGCGGTTCCTACGAGCAGTACTTC
clone_size: .; j_call: TRBJ2-7; v_call: TRBV6-6; d_call: TRBD1; cdr3_aa: CASSPRLSGTGRGEQYF; cdr3_nt: TGTGCCAGCAGTCCGAGACTCTCCGGGACAGGGAGAGGCGAGCAGTACTTC
clone_size: .; j_call: TRBJ2-5; v_call: TRBV19; d_call: TRBD1; cdr3_aa: CASSIGQGKETQYF; cdr3_nt: TGTGCCAGTAGTATTGGACAGGGGAAAGAGACCCAGTACTTC
clone_size: .; j_call: TRBJ1-2; v_call: TRBV6-5; d_call: .; cdr3_aa: CASSYSEGMGYTF; cdr3_nt: TGTGCCAGCAGTTACTCGGAGGGGATGGGCTACACCTTC
clone_size: .; j_call: TRBJ1-3; v_call: TRBV6-5; d_call: .; cdr3_aa: CASGTRGSGNTIYF; cdr3_nt: TGTGCCAGCGGGACGCGGGGCTCTGGAAACACCATATATTTT
clone_size: .; j_call: TRBJ2-5; v_call: TRBV12-3/TRBV12-4; d_call: .; cdr3_aa: CASSDSIQETQYF; cdr3_nt: TGTGCCAGCAGCGACAGCATCCAAGAGACCCAGTACTTC
clone_size: .; j_call: TRBJ2-7; v_call: TRBV28; d_call: TRBD1; cdr3_aa: CASNDRAYEQYF; cdr3_nt: TGTGCCAGCAACGACAGGGCCTACGAGCAGTACTTC
clone_size: .; j_call: TRBJ1-2; v_call: TRBV7-9; d_call: TRBD1; cdr3_aa: CASSLGGTGYGYTF; cdr3_nt: TGTGCCAGCAGCTTAGGGGGGACAGGATATGGCTACACCTTC
clone_size: .; j_call: TRBJ2-1; v_call: TRBV15; d_call: TRBD1; cdr3_aa: CATSRDGDRCFF; cdr3_nt: TGTGCCACCAGCCGGGACGGGGACAGATGCTTCTTC
clone_size: .; j_call: TRBJ1-5; v_call: TRBV28; d_call: .; cdr3_aa: CASRTQGNGDQPQHF; cdr3_nt: TGTGCCAGCAGGACTCAGGGGAATGGAGATCAGCCCCAGCATTTT
clone_size: .; j_call: TRBJ1-5; v_call: TRBV15; d_call: .; cdr3_aa: CATSRKGGLGNQPQHF; cdr3_nt: TGTGCCACCAGCAGAAAGGGGGGGCTCGGCAATCAGCCCCAGCATTTT